The T cell receptor (beta chain) described here comes from a study of OX40 agonist ivuxolimab in advanced cancers. Study outcomes and limitations: On average, a greater number of expanded clones characterised CD8+ T cells relative to CD4+. Low levels of normalized T-cell clonal expansion also appeared in some nonresponders.

Autoimmune disease history or systemic immunosuppression disqualified patients. To note about this clone: Its antigen is not identified.

Clones were sequenced by immunoSEQ multiplex PCR, and TCRdb holds only the in-frame ones, with some missing. The profile shows about 55,000 clones, 89% of them singletons. This clonotype originated in an adult with an advanced solid tumor such as melanoma, head and neck, liver or kidney cancer. Specimen: CD4+ or CD8+ T cells sorted from blood, collected in a trial of the OX40 agonist ivuxolimab.

The chain's CDR3 is CASSDPRAGSYNEQFF. The CDR3 DNA sequence: TGTGCCAGCAGCGACCCCCGGGCGGGCTCCTACAATGAGCAGTTCTTC. This chain uses TRBV2 with TRBJ2-1, with D maybe TRBD2 (5 bases). V was trimmed by 6 bases and J by 0 bases, leaving 15 bases between them. The CDR3 covers 16 residues. CDR1 and CDR2 from the germline V gene are SNHLY and FYNNEI. Combining the CDR3 with reference TRBV2 and TRBJ2-1 gives the whole variable domain EPEVTQTPSHQVTQMGQEVILRCVPISNHLYFYWYRQILGQKVEFLVSFYNNEISEKSEIFDDQFSVERPDGSNFTLKIRSTKLEDSAMYFCASSDPRAGSYNEQFFGPGTRLTVL.